The present T cell receptor (beta chain) was sequenced within a study of blood T cell repertoires in COVID-19. Across the whole study: Collection of acute and convalescent COVID-19 samples took place in the United States, Italy and Spain. T cells, B-cell-depleted T cells, or PBMCs supplied cDNA or gDNA.

V shed 0 bases, J shed 5 bases, and the junction held 15 bases outside the gene matches. The CDR3 consists of 18 residues. Germline V gives CDR1 SGHRS, CDR2 YFSETQ. In the original workflow: Researchers report that nucleated cell counts were estimated from reference gene primer amplification. TCRdb's copy holds only in-frame clones and misses some; the assay was immunoSEQ multiplex PCR. The V and J calls and the clone size are those of that table, but D and trimming were determined from the DNA. Among about 120,000 clones listed, about four fifths were seen once. The receptor was derived from a man in his fifties or sixties with acute or convalescent COVID-19. Sequences were obtained from peripheral blood. The chain uses TRBV5-1 and TRBJ2-5; 8 positions match TRBD2. The CDR3 DNA sequence: TGCGCCAGCAGCTTGGCCGTGGGCGGGAGGCTCTCGGAGGAGACCCAGTACTTC. Residues: CASSLAVGGRLSEETQYF.